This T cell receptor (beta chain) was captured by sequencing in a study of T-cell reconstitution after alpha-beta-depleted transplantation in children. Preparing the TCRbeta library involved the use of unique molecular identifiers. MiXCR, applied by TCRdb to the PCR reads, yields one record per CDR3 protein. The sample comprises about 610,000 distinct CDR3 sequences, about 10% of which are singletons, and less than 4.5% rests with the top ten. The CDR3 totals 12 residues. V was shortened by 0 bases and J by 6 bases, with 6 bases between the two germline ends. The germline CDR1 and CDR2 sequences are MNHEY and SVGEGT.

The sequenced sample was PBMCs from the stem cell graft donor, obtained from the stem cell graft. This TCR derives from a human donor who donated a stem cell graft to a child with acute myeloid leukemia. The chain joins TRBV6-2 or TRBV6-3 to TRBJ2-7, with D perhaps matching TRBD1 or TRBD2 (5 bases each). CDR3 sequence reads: CASSYSGTEQYF. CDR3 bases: TGTGCCAGCAGTTACTCAGGGACCGAGCAGTACTTC.